This record concerns one T cell receptor beta chain sequence. This record comes from a study of identical twins. The germline V and J ends were trimmed by 8 bases and 2 bases, with 12 bases remaining between them. The CDR3 runs to 13 residues. MiXCR was run by TCRdb on the 5' RACE reads, yielding one entry per CDR3 protein. The repertoire consists of approximately 600,000 distinct CDR3 sequences, with 7.1% occurring once and the leading ten covering around 1.6%. In addition, the sample was reused for a study of yellow fever vaccine responses in identical twins.

This receptor was identified in a young woman in good health. The sample comprised PBMCs. The gene calls are TRBV12-3 or TRBV12-4 and TRBJ1-1, with D perhaps matching TRBD1 (5 bases). For the CDR3, the DNA is TGTGCCAGCGGAGACAGACCAAACACTGAAGCTTTCTTT. Translation gives CASGDRPNTEAFF.